This T cell receptor beta chain is from a study of T cell repertoires in cytomegalovirus infection. Study summary: Recently described HLA-C-restricted plus well-studied HLA-B-restricted CMV epitopes were used. Both CMV infection and a matching HLA type were indicated by public TCR beta signatures.

With respect to this clonotype: The antigen remains unidentified.

TCRdb re-derived calls from the reads in MiXCR, one entry per CDR3 protein. Altogether about 180,000 distinct CDR3 sequences are present, roughly a fifth being singletons, with the ten largest covering 20% to 30%. Germline V gene lookup returns CDR1 MGHRA and CDR2 YSYEKL. The CDR3 length is 15 residues. V lost 0 bases, J lost 2 bases, and 2 bases stayed unmatched. Study-wide results and limits: Individuals carrying CMV plus the relevant HLA were identified by cumulative frequency of public TCR beta families. The study found HLA-C-restricted CMV-specific TCR beta clonotypes dominating the ex vivo response.

The TCR comes from a human donor in good health (CMV status not recorded). Some clones in this sample may be carry-over from other donors' samples. The chain couples TRBV4-1 to TRBJ2-3, with 7 bases identical to TRBD1. This specimen was CD8+ T cells from cultured PBMCs, taken from culture after CMV antigen stimulation. The CDR3 protein is CASSQEGQITDTQYF. The CDR3 region has the DNA TGCGCCAGCAGCCAAGAGGGACAGATCACAGATACGCAGTATTTT.